Detailed here is one T cell receptor (beta chain). This clonotype showed up many times. This clone's antigen is unknown. Base qualities are not provided; no much larger clone lies one nucleotide away. Stable Graves' hyperthyroidism was defined as no progression to ophthalmopathy during 18 months of follow-up. The hyperthyroidism patients were between 18 and 65 years old and newly diagnosed, with a disease duration of less than 2 months. The study excluded patients with uncontrolled infections, other autoimmune diseases, pregnancy or lactation. Clinical symptoms, serum thyroxine and TRAb, thyroid ultrasound, and orbital computed tomography formed the basis for the diagnoses. Ficoll-Paque density gradient centrifugation was used to isolate PBMCs from about 10 ml of fresh peripheral blood. Trizol reagent was used to extract total RNA, and RNA quality was then checked on an Agilent 2100 Bioanalyzer. The germline V end is reduced by 6 bases and the J end by 3 bases; junction bases left unmatched: 7. According to the germline V gene, CDR1 reads SQVTM and CDR2 reads ANQGSEA. From cysteine to phenylalanine, the CDR3 is 14 amino acids long. The retained sequence is limited to the CDR3, 42 bases, with the frame set at the first base.

Amplification of TCR beta CDR3 regions was carried out from RNA transcripts. The TCR CDR3 was subjected to a first round of RT-PCR using the HTBI primer set and the Qiagen OneStep RT-PCR kit. The libraries were constructed in a second round of multiplex PCR and then size-selected and purified. Paired-end sequencing of the libraries was performed with 100 bp reads on an Illumina HiSeq2000. In the authors' own workflow: SOAPnuke was used to process the raw data, throwing out any read that contained adapters or uncalled bases, had a mean Phred below 15, or lacked an exact constant-primer or identifier match. COPE v1.2.5 was used to merge high-quality paired reads, and clonotypes were defined as unique nucleotide sequences. MiTCR v1.1 was used to align clonotypes to the IMGT TRBV, TRBD and TRBJ reference segments. Analysis was restricted to V-J combinations with a frequency above 0.0001, which covered roughly 99% of repertoires. A TCS score was defined as the ratio between F50 (clonal expansion) and ExV (chaos), using BLOSUM62-based TCRdist between CDR3 peptides within each V-J. Welch's t-statistics and random forest reduced 450 to 600 V-J features to 10 to 15, which were used in a naive Bayes classifier (R e1071). The public reads were reanalyzed by TCRdb: fastp trimming at Q25, MiXCR alignment, in-frame beta chains only. Entries are consolidated by CDR3 protein sequence, retaining the most common genes and DNA. The V and J calls and clone size come from TCRdb's table, not from the authors' own analysis. The sample table lists about 690,000 distinct CDR3 sequences, 17% of them with a count of one. About 16% of the sample belongs to the ten largest clones.

This sample was taken from a study of T cells in Graves' hyperthyroidism and ophthalmopathy (dated by TCRdb to between 2019 and 2020). About the study as a whole: Peripheral blood was collected at initial diagnosis, before any treatment. To identify distinguishing TCR V-J signatures, a discovery cohort of about a hundred patients was used, comprising 40 to 45 with Graves' ophthalmopathy and around 57 with stable Graves' hyperthyroidism. The 100 discovery patients were randomly split 7:3 into training and test sets. An independent validation cohort of around 19 hyperthyroidism patients and approximately 17 patients who later progressed to ophthalmopathy tested prospective prediction of ophthalmopathy. The paper describes TCR Vbeta CDR3 sequencing of roughly 130 peripheral blood samples, made up of approximately 40 ophthalmopathy patients, approximately 73 hyperthyroidism patients and roughly 17 progressor patients. In about 6 Graves' hyperthyroidism patients, the study also compared T-cell repertoires from thyroid tissue with T-cell repertoires from blood. After blood sampling, hyperthyroidism patients were treated with methimazole at a starting dose of 30 mg daily, and ophthalmopathy patients were treated with high-dose intravenous methylprednisolone.

Study-wide findings and limitations: Most expanded thyroid clonotypes (frequency above 0.001) were also found in blood, which suggests that blood repertoires may mirror thyroid immune responses. In cross-validation, a model built on a 13 V-J signature told ophthalmopathy apart from stable hyperthyroidism with approximately 90% sensitivity and around 81% specificity, and in testing the same model reached 80%/75%. Sample size was not statistically predetermined, and investigators were not blinded to group allocation. In validation, the model predicted progression to ophthalmopathy with approximately 69% sensitivity and around 72% specificity, a median of roughly seven months before onset.

The receptor was isolated from a man in his fifties with Graves' hyperthyroidism. The chain links TRBV29-1 with TRBJ2-3, and 9 junction bases match TRBD2. Sample: blood. CDR3 loop: CSVQAGGGTDTQYF. At the DNA level, the sequence is TGCAGCGTCCAAGCGGGAGGTGGGACAGATACGCAGTATTTT.